Listed below are T cell receptor beta chains from one sample, sequenced in a study of blood T cell repertoires in COVID-19. TCRdb's table, derived via immunoSEQ multiplex PCR, lists solely in-frame clones and lacks some. The sample consists of 300,000 to 350,000 clones, 90% of them appearing once. The sequenced sample was peripheral blood. These receptors all come from a woman between 40 and 55 years old with COVID-19, enrolled during active disease. The CDR3 runs from the conserved cysteine through the conserved F or W. D genes are given only for firm matches. A row's size may be missing; if present it is once, few, many or a size class.

d_gene,abundance,j_gene,v_gene,CDR3aa,CDR3nt
TRBD1,few,TRBJ2-2,TRBV5-4,CASSLASHLTGDVTGELFF,TGTGCCAGCAGCTTGGCCTCACATCTGACAGGGGACGTGACCGGGGAGCTGTTTTTT
.,.,TRBJ1-1,TRBV3-1/TRBV3-2,CASSLYDSEAFF,TGTGCCAGCAGCCTCTACGACAGTGAAGCTTTCTTT
.,.,TRBJ1-1,TRBV6-5,CASSYSAGLMNTEAFF,TGTGCCAGCAGTTACTCCGCAGGGCTTATGAACACTGAAGCTTTCTTT
TRBD1,.,TRBJ2-5,TRBV7-3,CASSSGQGSLQETQYF,TGTGCCAGCAGCTCCGGACAGGGTAGCCTCCAAGAGACCCAGTACTTC
TRBD1,once,TRBJ1-2,TRBV13,CASSLEQGAGGYGYTF,TGTGCCAGCAGCTTAGAACAGGGGGCAGGTGGCTATGGCTACACCTTC
.,.,TRBJ1-5,TRBV5-5,CASSFTDSSNQPQHF,TGTGCCAGCAGCTTCACGGACAGCTCGAATCAGCCCCAGCATTTT
.,.,TRBJ2-5,TRBV2,CASSVEETQYF,TGTGCCAGCAGTGTAGAGGAGACCCAGTACTTC
TRBD1,.,TRBJ1-1,TRBV18,CASSPRQGDTEAFF,TGTGCCAGCTCACCCCGACAGGGCGACACTGAAGCTTTCTTT
TRBD1,few,TRBJ1-5,TRBV6-6,CASSLNRGSPTQPQHF,TGTGCCAGCAGCCTAAACAGGGGATCCCCCACTCAGCCCCAGCATTTT
.,once,TRBJ1-3,TRBV25-1,CASRQGNTIYF,TGTGCCAGCAGGCAGGGAAACACCATATATTTT
.,.,TRBJ1-1,TRBV4-3,CASSQDRGRYTEAFF,TGCGCCAGCAGCCAAGATAGGGGCAGGTACACTGAAGCTTTCTTT
TRBD2,.,TRBJ2-1,TRBV29-1,CSDSGTSGGSSSYNEQFF,TGCAGCGATTCCGGGACTAGCGGGGGGAGCAGCTCCTACAATGAGCAGTTCTTC
TRBD1,.,TRBJ1-2,TRBV28,CASIRGQGTEGYTF,TGTGCCAGCATCCGAGGGCAGGGGACAGAAGGCTACACCTTC
.,.,TRBJ1-1,TRBV13,CASSSSIQGNTEAFF,TGTGCCAGCAGCTCGTCAATACAGGGGAACACTGAAGCTTTCTTT
.,.,TRBJ1-4,TRBV18,CASSPPGGEKLFF,TGTGCCAGCTCACCACCGGGAGGTGAAAAACTGTTTTTT
TRBD1,once,TRBJ1-2,TRBV7-2,CASSLRQGDGYTF,TGTGCCAGCAGCTTAAGACAGGGAGATGGCTACACCTTC
TRBD2,.,TRBJ2-5,TRBV5-4,CASSFTTSLETQYF,TGTGCCAGCAGCTTTACGACTAGCCTTGAGACCCAGTACTTC
.,.,TRBJ1-5,TRBV5-1,CASSLGGSNQPQHF,TGCGCCAGCAGCTTGGGCGGGTCCAATCAGCCCCAGCATTTT
.,.,TRBJ2-7,TRBV4-3,CASSQGLARAAYEQYF,TGCGCCAGCAGCCAAGGTCTAGCGCGGGCCGCGTACGAGCAGTACTTC
.,.,TRBJ1-4,TRBV21-1,CASSKKTGEPTNEKLFF,TGTGCCAGCAGCAAAAAAACGGGTGAGCCAACTAATGAAAAACTGTTTTTT
TRBD1,.,TRBJ1-4,TRBV4-3,CASSQGTGDEKLFF,TGCGCCAGCAGCCAAGGGACAGGGGATGAAAAACTGTTTTTT
TRBD2,.,TRBJ2-1,TRBV4-3,CASSQGLAGVRNEQFF,TGCGCCAGCAGCCAAGGACTAGCGGGAGTGAGGAATGAGCAGTTCTTC
TRBD1,.,TRBJ1-2,TRBV28,CASWTGPNYGYTF,TGTGCCAGTTGGACAGGGCCTAACTATGGCTACACCTTC
TRBD2,.,TRBJ2-7,TRBV12-3/TRBV12-4,CASSLSGREQYF,TGTGCCAGCAGTTTATCCGGGAGGGAGCAGTACTTC
TRBD1,few,TRBJ1-6,TRBV30,CAWKGTGGNSPLHF,TGTGCCTGGAAAGGGACAGGGGGAAATTCACCCCTCCACTTT
.,.,TRBJ1-1,TRBV19,CASSIRGNTEAFF,TGTGCCAGTAGTATTAGAGGGAACACTGAAGCTTTCTTT
.,few,TRBJ1-5,TRBV28,CASSLKSYNQPQHF,TGTGCCAGCAGTTTAAAGAGTTATAATCAGCCCCAGCATTTT
.,.,TRBJ1-1,TRBV7-2,CAIIPRVAEAFF,TGTGCCATTATACCCCGGGTCGCTGAAGCTTTCTTT
TRBD1,.,TRBJ2-7,TRBV4-3,CASSRDSGYEQYF,TGCGCCAGCAGCCGGGACAGCGGCTACGAGCAGTACTTC
.,.,TRBJ2-1,TRBV6-2/TRBV6-3,CASSSRDTHSNEQFF,TGTGCCAGCAGTAGCCGGGACACCCATTCCAATGAGCAGTTCTTC
.,.,TRBJ2-2,TRBV7-9,CASSLALGELFF,TGTGCCAGCAGCTTAGCCCTCGGGGAGCTGTTTTTT
TRBD1,.,TRBJ1-4,TRBV19,CASPREGQSNEKLFF,TGTGCCAGTCCTCGCGAGGGACAGAGTAATGAAAAACTGTTTTTT
TRBD2,once,TRBJ2-7,TRBV5-4,CASSPDPSGLGSYEQYF,TGTGCCAGCAGCCCCGACCCGTCTGGACTAGGGTCCTACGAGCAGTACTTC
TRBD2,.,TRBJ2-5,TRBV5-8,CASSFGRGPPQEETQYF,TGTGCCAGCAGCTTTGGGAGGGGACCGCCCCAAGAGGAGACCCAGTACTTC
TRBD1,once,TRBJ1-3,TRBV7-9,CASSDRAVSGNTIYF,TGTGCCAGCAGTGACAGGGCGGTCTCTGGAAACACCATATATTTT
TRBD1,.,TRBJ2-2,TRBV6-1,CASSVNLGQVGAGELFF,TGTGCCAGCAGTGTCAACCTAGGACAGGTGGGGGCCGGGGAGCTGTTTTTT
.,.,TRBJ2-2,TRBV2,CASSFRRDTGELFF,TGTGCCAGCAGTTTCCGACGGGACACCGGGGAGCTGTTTTTT